A single sample is the source of the 16 T cell receptor beta chains below, sequenced in a study of cytomegalovirus exposure and HLA in healthy donors. A multiplex PCR was run with 60 Vbeta primers and 13 Jbeta primers. This table comes from immunoSEQ multiplex PCR, and its TCRdb copy is limited to in-frame clones, with some not included. The top ten clones hold 5% to 6.5% of a sample with about 220,000 clones, 82% of them seen once. The sample comprised PBMCs. The receptor set was obtained from a middle-aged woman in good health and CMV-seropositive.

This sequence joins TRBV5-4 and TRBJ2-7; 13 bases are a match to TRBD2. Germline CDR1 and CDR2: SGHNT and YYREEE (reference sequence). Trimming cost V 0 bases and J 5 bases; bases outside gene matches: 5. The CDR3 loop spans 16 amino acids. The CDR3 region has the DNA TGTGCCAGCAGCTTGGCCGGGACTAGCGGGAAACACGAGCAGTACTTC. As protein: CASSLAGTSGKHEQYF.

The V gene is TRBV9, the J gene TRBJ2-7, with D uncertain. Per the germline V gene, CDR1 is SGDLS and CDR2 is YYNGEE. This CDR3 is 16 amino acids long. The germline V and J ends were trimmed by 7 bases and 2 bases, with 22 bases remaining between them. CDR3: CASLSRVIKPPYEQYF. In nucleotides, the CDR3 is TGTGCCAGCCTAAGCCGGGTCATCAAACCGCCCTACGAGCAGTACTTC.

The chain is built from TRBV19 and TRBJ2-7; the D gene is possibly TRBD1 (5 bases). The CDR3 consists of 13 residues. Per germline, CDR1 LNHDA and CDR2 SQIVND (reference sequence). Trimming cost V 4 bases and J 3 bases, with 10 bases left between them. The CDR3 loop is CASSRGPLYEQYF. In nucleotides, the CDR3 is TGTGCCAGTAGTAGGGGCCCGCTCTACGAGCAGTACTTC.

This clone was seen just once. The CDR3 DNA sequence: TGTGCCAGCAGCCCGGTCTCCGGGGACAGTGGCTACACCTTC. It yields the protein CASSPVSGDSGYTF. The rearrangement joins TRBV6-1 to TRBJ1-2; 7 bases are a match to TRBD1. The CDR3 covers 14 residues. Germline CDR1 MNHNS, CDR2 SASEGT. After removal of 6 bases from V and 7 bases from J, the junction contained 11 bases not matched to a gene.

J is TRBJ1-4 and V is TRBV4-2; tentative D call: TRBD1 (6 bases). Germline V lookup: CDR1 LGHNA, CDR2 YNFKEQ. This CDR3 spans 17 amino acids. Trimming removed 4 bases at V and 10 bases at J, with 25 bases between. In DNA form, the CDR3 reads TGTGCCAGCAGCCCCCGGTGGGGGCCCGCGGGAGCTGGAAAACTGTTTTTT. This encodes CASSPRWGPAGAGKLFF.

This clone has more than one count but fewer than ten. The J gene is TRBJ1-1, the V gene TRBV30; tentative D call: TRBD1 (6 bases). The V gene lost 2 bases and the J gene lost 3 bases, with 16 bases spanning the gap. The CDR3 sequence is 15 residues long. CDR1 GTSNPN and CDR2 SVGIG come from the germline V gene (reference sequence). CDR3 coding DNA: TGTGCCTGGAGTTCCTCTCAGGGGAGGGACACTGAAGCTTTCTTT. It yields the protein CAWSSSQGRDTEAFF. Combining the CDR3 with reference TRBV30 and TRBJ1-1 gives the whole variable domain SQTIHQWPATLVQPVGSPLSLECTVEGTSNPNLYWYRQAAGRGLQLLFYSVGIGQISSEVPQNLSASRPQDRQFILSSKKLLLSDSGFYLCAWSSSQGRDTEAFFGQGTRLTVV.

The chain couples TRBV19 to TRBJ1-2; TRBD1 agrees at 7 bases. There are 12 residues in the CDR3. The germline CDR1 and CDR2 sequences are LNHDA and SQIVND (reference sequence). The junction had 0 bases not matched to a gene; V was cut back by 2 bases and J by 6 bases. The CDR3 region has the DNA TGTGCCAGTAGTATAAGGGGGCATGGCTACACCTTC. This encodes CASSIRGHGYTF.

The rearrangement links TRBV30 to TRBJ2-5; D call uncertain. The J call may be faulty, since TRBJ2-7 better matches the DNA end. The CDR3 has 12 residues. The V gene's germline CDR1 is GTSNPN and CDR2 SVGIG (reference sequence). The CDR3 spells CAWSGGTYEQYF. Here the CDR3 DNA reads TGTGCCTGGAGTGGCGGAACCTACGAGCAGTACTTC.

This chain links TRBV7-6 with TRBJ1-3; 7 positions agree with TRBD1. Trimming at V came to 6 bases and at J to 3 bases, leaving 8 bases not matched to a gene. The germline gives CDR1 SGHVS, CDR2 FNYEAQ. This CDR3 has 15 residues. The CDR3 sequence: CASRLRPGGGNTIYF. CDR3 sequence (DNA): TGTGCCAGCAGGTTACGACCAGGGGGTGGAAACACCATATATTTT.

In this sample, this clone turned up once. This sequence joins TRBV7-9 and TRBJ2-2, with a weak D call TRBD2 (5 bases). Trimming took 1 base from V and 13 from J, leaving 10 bases between them. Germline assignment: CDR1 SEHNR and CDR2 FQNEAQ (reference sequence). The CDR3 has 12 residues. CDR3 sequence: CASSLGGDRLFF. CDR3 nucleotides: TGTGCCAGCAGCTTAGGGGGAGACCGGCTGTTTTTT.

The rearrangement links TRBV2 to TRBJ2-5, with D maybe TRBD2 (6 bases). The CDR3 is 15 amino acids. V was cut by 4 bases and J by 7 bases, with 19 bases left in between. CDR1 and CDR2 (germline): SNHLY, FYNNEI. The CDR3 bases are TGTGCCAGCAGTGCACTTACTAGCCCCCAGGGGACCCAGTACTTC. It encodes CASSALTSPQGTQYF.

The chain joins TRBV12-5 to TRBJ2-5; 10 bases are shared with TRBD2. The J call may be faulty, since TRBJ2-7 better matches the DNA end. The CDR3 spans 16 residues. Germline values: CDR1 LGHNT, CDR2 FRNRAP. The CDR3 DNA follows: TGTGCTAGTGGTTTTAGGACTAGCGGCGATACCTACGAGCAGTACTTC. Translated: CASGFRTSGDTYEQYF.

This clone was seen a handful of times. The chain carries TRBV5-1 and TRBJ2-5, with D perhaps TRBD2 (6 bases). The CDR3 extends over 15 amino acids. Germline lookup yields CDR1 SGHRS and CDR2 YFSETQ. V lost 0 bases, J lost 5 bases, and 14 bases lay in between. The CDR3 protein is CASSLASGVGETQYF. CDR3 sequence (DNA): TGCGCCAGCAGCTTGGCCTCGGGGGTGGGTGAGACCCAGTACTTC.

CDR3: CASSRLAGGGEQYF. The CDR3 nucleotides read TGTGCCAGCAGCAGACTAGCGGGGGGCGGCGAGCAGTACTTC. V is TRBV13 and J is TRBJ2-7; 13 nucleotides match TRBD2. CDR1 is PRHDT and CDR2 is FYEKMQ in the germline V gene (reference sequence). CDR3 length: 14 amino acids. The ends lost 5 bases at V and 6 bases at J; junction bases unmatched: 4. Full variable domain (remainder filled in from reference TRBV13 and TRBJ2-7): AAGVIQSPRHLIKEKRETATLKCYPIPRHDTVYWYQQGPGQDPQFLISFYEKMQSDKGSIPDRFSAQQFSDYHSELNMSSLELGDSALYFCASSRLAGGGEQYFGPGTRLTVT.

This clone has only a few counts. The chain has TRBV10-3 and TRBJ2-5, with 7 bases aligning to TRBD1. From germline, CDR1 is ENHRY and CDR2 SYGVKD. The J segment lost 2 bases and the V segment lost 10 bases, leaving 4 bases of the junction unmatched. The length of the CDR3 is 12 residues. The CDR3 sequence is CATTGQQETQYF. In nucleotides, the CDR3 is TGTGCCACCACGGGACAGCAAGAGACCCAGTACTTC.

This chain links TRBV10-1 with TRBJ1-1; TRBD1 matches at 7 bases. V lost 1 base to trimming and J lost 11 bases; unmatched junction nucleotides: 7. CDR1 and CDR2 from the germline V gene are WNHNN and SYGVQD (reference sequence). The CDR3 loop spans 13 amino acids. The CDR3 spells CASSEWGQLNAFF. The CDR3 nucleotides are TGCGCCAGCAGTGAGTGGGGACAGCTGAACGCTTTCTTT.